This T cell receptor beta chain was documented in a study of CD8 T cells in ankylosing spondylitis. The CDR3 has 17 residues. Per the germline V gene, CDR1 is SEHNR and CDR2 is FQNEAQ (reference sequence). Trimming cost V 5 bases and J 0 bases, with 16 bases left between them. In TCRdb, the 5' RACE reads were re-called with MiXCR into one record per CDR3 protein. The sample has about 300,000 distinct CDR3 sequences, around a tenth seen once. This clonotype has more than one count but fewer than ten. The V call is TRBV7-9, the J call TRBJ1-4; a possible D gene is TRBD1 (6 bases). The source is a female donor with ankylosing spondylitis or in good health (not recorded which). Sequencing was performed on blood, either unsorted or a sorted T cell fraction (not recorded which). The CDR3 sequence: CASSLLRGSATNEKLFF. As DNA, the CDR3 is TGTGCCAGCAGCCTACTGAGGGGGAGCGCAACTAATGAAAAACTGTTTTTT.